The 23 T cell receptor beta chains presented below share a single source sample, sequenced in a study of OX40 agonist ivuxolimab in advanced cancers. Produced via immunoSEQ multiplex PCR; TCRdb's table is partial and in-frame only. The sample gives approximately 61,000 clones, around 93% of which show up once; around 1.7% is in the top ten. Sequences were derived from CD4+ or CD8+ T cells sorted from blood, sampled in a trial of the OX40 agonist ivuxolimab. Receptors were obtained from an adult with an advanced solid tumor such as melanoma, head and neck, liver or kidney cancer.

V and J are TRBV7-6 and TRBJ2-5, with D uncertain. CDR1 and CDR2 (germline): SGHVS, FNYEAQ. The CDR3 totals 14 residues. Trimming left V 5 bases short and J 1 base short, with 11 bases between. The CDR3: CASSPTPAQETQYF. DNA of the CDR3: TGTGCCAGCAGCCCGACTCCGGCCCAAGAGACCCAGTACTTC.

This sequence joins TRBV6-5 and TRBJ1-4, with D perhaps TRBD1 (5 bases). With 0 bases removed from V and 6 bases from J, the gap between germline ends came to 11 bases. Germline CDR1 reads MNHEY; CDR2 reads SVGAGI. The CDR3 is 15 residues long. For the CDR3, the DNA is TGTGCCAGCAGTTACTCGCCAGGGACTCATGAAAAACTGTTTTTT. This translates into CASSYSPGTHEKLFF.

Concerning this clone: One end of the junction varies from germline; a read error may be responsible. The chain carries TRBV7-7 and TRBJ2-2; D uncertain. This CDR3 has 15 residues. Germline loops: CDR1 SSHAT, CDR2 FNYEAQ (reference sequence). The chain's CDR3 is CASSPDPANTGELFF. The CDR3 DNA sequence: TGTGCTAGCAGCCCGGACCCCGCGAACACCGGGGAGCTGTTTTTT.

The chain recombines TRBV30 with TRBJ1-2, with no clear D. V was trimmed by 0 bases and J by 2 bases, leaving 7 bases between them. The CDR3 is 13 residues long. Germline lookup yields CDR1 GTSNPN and CDR2 SVGIG (reference sequence). The DNA of the CDR3 is TGTGCCTGGAGTGTGGACGGGAACTATGGCTACACCTTC. The encoded protein is CAWSVDGNYGYTF.

The chain employs TRBV19 and TRBJ1-6, with a weak D call TRBD1 (6 bases). The ends were cut back, 9 bases at V and 0 bases at J, with 15 bases in the middle. The CDR3 totals 16 residues. CDR1 is LNHDA and CDR2 is SQIVND in the germline V gene (reference sequence). DNA for the CDR3: TGTGCCAGCTCTGCGGCAGGGGACTCCTATAATTCACCCCTCCACTTT. Translation: CASSAAGDSYNSPLHF.

The chain recombines TRBV30 with TRBJ1-2; weak D call: TRBD1 (5 bases). Germline V gives CDR1 GTSNPN, CDR2 SVGIG (reference sequence). V was clipped by 4 bases and J by 7 bases, with 10 bases between them. The CDR3 has 11 amino acids. CDR3 amino acids: CAWTHGAGYTF. The CDR3, as DNA: TGTGCCTGGACCCATGGGGCTGGCTACACCTTC. The variable domain in full, completed from reference TRBV30 and TRBJ1-2, reads SQTIHQWPATLVQPVGSPLSLECTVEGTSNPNLYWYRQAAGRGLQLLFYSVGIGQISSEVPQNLSASRPQDRQFILSSKKLLLSDSGFYLCAWTHGAGYTFGSGTRLTVV.

This rearrangement joins TRBV28 to TRBJ1-5; 7 bases map to TRBD1. Germline V gives CDR1 MDHEN, CDR2 SYDVKM. There are 14 residues in the CDR3. V lost 5 bases and J lost 5; bases outside the gene matches: 6. CDR3 residues: CASSPRQGHQPQHF. As DNA, the CDR3 is TGTGCCAGCAGTCCCAGACAGGGCCATCAGCCCCAGCATTTT.

This chain joins TRBV5-4 and TRBJ1-2; TRBD1 might be the D (5 bases). V was trimmed by 0 bases and J by 0 bases, leaving 9 bases between them. The CDR3 extends over 15 amino acids. Germline V gene lookup returns CDR1 SGHNT and CDR2 YYREEE (reference sequence). The DNA of the CDR3 is TGTGCCAGCAGCTTGGTGGGGGTAACTAACTATGGCTACACCTTC. This sequence encodes CASSLVGVTNYGYTF.

This chain links TRBV5-4 with TRBJ2-7; D remains ambiguous. The CDR3 is made up of 14 amino acids. Trimming took 2 bases from V and 4 from J, leaving 13 bases between them. CDR1 SGHNT and CDR2 YYREEE come from the germline V gene (reference sequence). The CDR3 nucleotides are TGTGCCAGCAGCTTAGGTATGGAGAGTTACGAGCAGTACTTC. This gives the protein CASSLGMESYEQYF.

This clone was counted a single time. The rearrangement uses TRBV10-3 and TRBJ2-7; D perhaps matches TRBD2 (6 bases). CDR1 is ENHRY and CDR2 is SYGVKD in the germline V gene. This CDR3 is 13 amino acids long. Trimming left V 4 bases short and J 4 bases short, with 11 bases between. CDR3 in DNA: TGTGCCATCAGTGGGGTGGCGGGGTACGAGCAGTACTTC. Amino acids: CAISGVAGYEQYF.

The chain joins TRBV7-3 to TRBJ2-2; D is undetermined. Germline V gene sequence: CDR1 SGHTA, CDR2 FQGTGA. The CDR3 spans 13 residues. Between the trimmed V and J ends, which lost 0 bases and 7 bases, there was a span of 6 bases. The CDR3 region has the DNA TGTGCCAGCAGCTTAACGGCAGACGGGGAGCTGTTTTTT. Protein: CASSLTADGELFF.

J is TRBJ2-7 and V is TRBV7-9; 9 nucleotides line up with TRBD1. Germline-derived CDR1 and CDR2 are SEHNR and FQNEAQ (reference sequence). This CDR3 comprises 16 residues. With 5 bases clipped from V and 4 bases from J, the junction kept 12 bases outside the gene matches. The DNA for the CDR3 is TGTGCCAGCAGCCCCCGTGGGACAGGGTGGGAATACGAGCAGTACTTC. Its translation is CASSPRGTGWEYEQYF.

The rearrangement links TRBV30 to TRBJ1-4, with D possibly matching TRBD1 (5 bases). The CDR3 consists of 15 residues. CDR1 GTSNPN and CDR2 SVGIG come from the germline V gene (reference sequence). Trimming removed 8 bases from V and 0 bases from J, with 16 bases in between. This CDR3 is CALYGGGATNEKLFF. CDR3 in DNA: TGTGCCCTCTACGGCGGGGGTGCAACTAATGAAAAACTGTTTTTT.

The count of this clone is one. The gene calls are TRBV11-2 and TRBJ2-7; D might be TRBD1 (5 bases). The CDR3 is 16 residues long. V was clipped by 5 bases and J by 0 bases, with 17 bases between them. Germline assignment: CDR1 SGHAT and CDR2 FQNNGV. The CDR3 here is CASSHILQAGSYEQYF. CDR3 nucleotides: TGTGCCAGCAGCCACATTCTACAGGCCGGCTCCTACGAGCAGTACTTC.

V and J are TRBV28 and TRBJ1-1; perhaps TRBD1 as D (5 bases). Deletions cut 8 bases from V and 4 bases from J, with 11 bases between. Looked up from germline, CDR1 is MDHEN and CDR2 is SYDVKM. The CDR3 extends over 12 amino acids. The CDR3, as DNA: TGTGCCAGCCTTGTGGGGGGCACTGAAGCTTTCTTT. It translates to CASLVGGTEAFF.

The rearrangement uses TRBV9 and TRBJ2-1; TRBD2 agrees at 7 bases. There are 14 residues in the CDR3. Germline CDR1 reads SGDLS; CDR2 reads YYNGEE. V was pared by 2 bases and J by 5 bases, with 4 bases of the junction left unmatched. The CDR3 nucleotides read TGTGCCAGCAGCGTCGGGACTACAGACAATGAGCAGTTCTTC. It encodes CASSVGTTDNEQFF.

This clone was found a few times. V usage is TRBV5-5 and J usage is TRBJ1-6; D uncertain. Germline assignment: CDR1 SGHKS and CDR2 YYEKEE (reference sequence). The CDR3 is made up of 16 amino acids. V lost 1 base to trimming and J lost 3 bases, with 11 bases between them. The CDR3 here is CASSLSAGFYNSPLHF. The CDR3 DNA reads as TGTGCCAGCAGCTTGTCCGCCGGGTTCTATAATTCACCCCTCCACTTT.

This rearrangement joins TRBV5-1 to TRBJ2-1; 7 bases match TRBD1. The ends lost 1 base at V and 0 bases at J; junction bases unmatched: 1. The CDR3 sequence is 15 residues long. Per germline, CDR1 SGHRS and CDR2 YFSETQ. As DNA, the CDR3 is TGCGCCAGCAGCTTGCAGGGGGTCTCCTACAATGAGCAGTTCTTC. Amino acids: CASSLQGVSYNEQFF. The full variable domain, rest sourced from reference TRBV5-1 and TRBJ2-1, is KAGVTQTPRYLIKTRGQQVTLSCSPISGHRSVSWYQQTPGQGLQFLFEYFSETQRNKGNFPGRFSGRQFSNSRSEMNVSTLELGDSALYLCASSLQGVSYNEQFFGPGTRLTVL.

V is TRBV27 and J is TRBJ1-4, with a weak D call TRBD1 (5 bases). The CDR3 is 16 amino acids. Per the germline V gene, CDR1 is MNHEY and CDR2 is SMNVEV (reference sequence). V was pared by 6 bases and J by 4 bases, with 18 bases between. The CDR3 region is CASRTGIVTHNEKLFF. Here the CDR3 DNA reads TGTGCCAGCAGAACAGGAATCGTCACGCATAATGAAAAACTGTTTTTT.

CDR3 region: CAISESRRLAGDLAKTQYF. The DNA for the CDR3 is TGTGCCATCAGTGAGTCGCGGAGGCTAGCGGGAGACCTTGCGAAGACCCAGTACTTC. The V gene is TRBV10-3, the J gene TRBJ2-5; 10 bases fit TRBD2. The V and J ends lost 0 bases and 6 bases, in that order; junction bases with no gene match: 16. This CDR3 has 19 residues. Germline CDR1 and CDR2: ENHRY and SYGVKD.

The chain is built from TRBV6-6 and TRBJ2-5, with D perhaps assigned TRBD1 or TRBD2 (5 bases each). The CDR3 sequence is 12 residues long. CDR1 MNHNY and CDR2 SVGAGI come from the germline V gene (reference sequence). V was clipped by 2 bases and J by 5 bases, with 6 bases between them. The CDR3 here is CASSYGGETQYF. The CDR3 DNA follows: TGTGCCAGCAGTTACGGGGGTGAGACCCAGTACTTC.

This chain joins TRBV2 and TRBJ1-2; D call uncertain. CDR3 length equals 15 residues. Between the trimmed V and J ends, which lost 1 base and 2 bases, there was a span of 11 bases. CDR1 SNHLY and CDR2 FYNNEI come from the germline V gene. In DNA, the CDR3 is TGTGCCAGCAGTGAAGGGGGTTTACTGAACTATGGCTACACCTTC. Translated: CASSEGGLLNYGYTF.

The chain couples TRBV7-2 to TRBJ1-2; the D is unclear. Trimming removed 2 bases at V and 5 bases at J, with 12 bases between. CDR1 SGHTA and CDR2 FQGNSA come from the germline V gene. This CDR3 region has 14 residues. The CDR3 sequence is CASSLQAHTYGYTF. CDR3 sequence (DNA): TGTGCCAGCAGCTTACAGGCACATACATATGGCTACACCTTC.